This T cell receptor beta chain was profiled in a study of post-analysis software for immune sequencing data. The overall study: Several disease courses (relapsing-remitting, secondary progressive and progressive-relapsing) of multiple sclerosis were included.

Each TCR beta cDNA library carried unique molecular identifiers. TCRdb passed the PCR reads through MiXCR, listing each CDR3 protein once. The sample consists of approximately 440,000 distinct CDR3 sequences, around 40% of them appearing once. Sequencing was performed on blood. The sequence derives from a girl aged 10 to 17 with multiple sclerosis.

The chain's CDR3 is CASSQSGWGTDTQYF. The CDR3 DNA sequence: TGTGCCAGCAGCCAATCTGGCTGGGGCACAGATACGCAGTATTTT. This sequence joins TRBV3-1 and TRBJ2-3, with D hard to call. Trimming removed 2 bases at V and 1 base at J, with 10 bases between. Germline values: CDR1 LGHDT, CDR2 YNNKEL (reference sequence). The CDR3 sequence is 15 residues long.